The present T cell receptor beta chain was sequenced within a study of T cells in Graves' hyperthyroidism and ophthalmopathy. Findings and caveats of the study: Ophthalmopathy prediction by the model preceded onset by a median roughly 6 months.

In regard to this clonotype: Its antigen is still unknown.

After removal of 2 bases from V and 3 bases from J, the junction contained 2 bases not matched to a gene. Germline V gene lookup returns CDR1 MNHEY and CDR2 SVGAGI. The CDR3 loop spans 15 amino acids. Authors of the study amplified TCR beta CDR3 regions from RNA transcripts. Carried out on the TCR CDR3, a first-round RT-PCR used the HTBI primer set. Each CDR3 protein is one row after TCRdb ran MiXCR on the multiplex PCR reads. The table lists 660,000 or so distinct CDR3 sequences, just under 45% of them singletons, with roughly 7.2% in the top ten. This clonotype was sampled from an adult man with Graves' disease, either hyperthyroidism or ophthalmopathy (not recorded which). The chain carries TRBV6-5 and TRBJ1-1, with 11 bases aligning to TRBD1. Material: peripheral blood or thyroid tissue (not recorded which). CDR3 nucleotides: TGTGCCAGCAGTTACCGGGACAGGGGGTACACTGAAGCTTTCTTT. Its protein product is CASSYRDRGYTEAFF.